The clone carrying this TCR beta chain was found a few times. No antigen is known for it. Amplification used 60 Vbeta primers and 13 Jbeta primers. Libraries were prepared by immunoSEQ multiplex PCR; TCRdb keeps only in-frame clonotypes and omits some of them. The data show roughly 200,000 clones, approximately 9.5% seen once. From germline, CDR1 is SGHRS and CDR2 YFSETQ. CDR3 length: 14 residues. V gave up 7 bases and J gave up 2 bases, with 16 bases separating them. This record belongs to a study of cytomegalovirus exposure and HLA in healthy donors. Study results and caveats: In an earlier analysis, in roughly 600 donors, most V segments appeared productive either ~90% or ~30% of the time. A list of roughly 160 TCR beta chains associated with cytomegalovirus was given. Rare sequences made up most TCRs, while some public TCRs were found in many donors.

The sequence came from a woman aged 25-40 years in good health and CMV-seropositive. The rearrangement joins TRBV5-1 to TRBJ2-7; D is perhaps TRBD2 (6 bases). What was sequenced was PBMCs. The CDR3 loop reads CASQFRTGAYEQYF. The CDR3 nucleotides are TGCGCCAGCCAATTCAGGACGGGGGCCTACGAGCAGTACTTC.